The rows below give T cell receptor beta chains drawn from one sample of a study of low-dose radiotherapy and immunotherapy resistance in tumors. TCRdb reprocessed the reads with MiXCR, giving one entry per CDR3 protein. Among around 80,000 distinct CDR3 sequences listed, approximately 17% were seen once. The sample was PBMCs, taken before treatment. Source of these receptors: a male donor with prostate cancer. Each CDR3 is given with its conserved first and last residue. Each record gives: J gene, clone size, D gene, V gene, CDR3 DNA, CDR3 protein. D genes are given only for firm matches. Part of the rows lack a size; the others show once, few, many or a class for expanded clones.

J gene: TRBJ2-1; clone size: few; D gene: .; V gene: TRBV21-1; CDR3 DNA: TGTGCCAGCAGCAAGGGTCTTCGGGCGGTCACCTACAATGAGCAGTTCTTC; CDR3 protein: CASSKGLRAVTYNEQFF
J gene: TRBJ2-3; clone size: many; D gene: TRBD2; V gene: TRBV4-1; CDR3 DNA: TGCGCCAGCAGCCATGGAGGAGCTGGCGGGGGGACCCGCGATACGCAGTATTTT; CDR3 protein: CASSHGGAGGGTRDTQYF
J gene: TRBJ2-7; clone size: many; D gene: .; V gene: TRBV2; CDR3 DNA: TGTGCCAGCAGCCGCAACTACGAGCAGTACTTC; CDR3 protein: CASSRNYEQYF
J gene: TRBJ1-1; clone size: many; D gene: .; V gene: TRBV6-1; CDR3 DNA: TGTGCCAGCAGTGACAAAAAGCAGGGCACTGAAGCTTTCTTT; CDR3 protein: CASSDKKQGTEAFF
J gene: TRBJ2-3; clone size: many; D gene: TRBD1; V gene: TRBV6-5; CDR3 DNA: TGTGCCAGCAGTTACCCAGGACAGGGGGGAACAGATACGCAGTATTTT; CDR3 protein: CASSYPGQGGTDTQYF
J gene: TRBJ1-6; clone size: many; D gene: .; V gene: TRBV2; CDR3 DNA: TGTGCCAGCAGGGACAACATACCCCTCCACTTT; CDR3 protein: CASRDNIPLHF
J gene: TRBJ1-2; clone size: many; D gene: .; V gene: TRBV29-1; CDR3 DNA: TGCAGCGTAACCGGCGACGGCAACTATGGCTACACCTTC; CDR3 protein: CSVTGDGNYGYTF
J gene: TRBJ2-1; clone size: .; D gene: TRBD2; V gene: TRBV5-1; CDR3 DNA: TGCGCCAGCAGCTTGGGGGGGGGCTCCTACAATGAGCAGTTCTTC; CDR3 protein: CASSLGGGSYNEQFF
J gene: TRBJ2-1; clone size: many; D gene: .; V gene: TRBV29-1; CDR3 DNA: TGCAGCGTTGTCGAGGGTTACAATGAGCAGTTCTTC; CDR3 protein: CSVVEGYNEQFF
J gene: TRBJ2-3; clone size: many; D gene: .; V gene: TRBV11-2; CDR3 DNA: TGTGCCAGCAGCCGTCAGGGGAGAGGGGCAGATACGCAGTATTTT; CDR3 protein: CASSRQGRGADTQYF
J gene: TRBJ1-1; clone size: many; D gene: TRBD1; V gene: TRBV6-4; CDR3 DNA: TGTGCCAGCAGTGAGAACGAACAGGGGGCGGCTTTCTTT; CDR3 protein: CASSENEQGAAFF
J gene: TRBJ1-5; clone size: many; D gene: .; V gene: TRBV6-2/TRBV6-3; CDR3 DNA: TGTGCCAGCAGAGGGACAAACAATCAGCCCCAGCATTTT; CDR3 protein: CASRGTNNQPQHF
J gene: TRBJ2-3; clone size: many; D gene: .; V gene: TRBV7-9; CDR3 DNA: TGTGCCAGCAGCCCCGTTGAAGATACGCAGTATTTT; CDR3 protein: CASSPVEDTQYF
J gene: TRBJ2-1; clone size: many; D gene: TRBD2; V gene: TRBV28; CDR3 DNA: TGTGCCAGCCATGCCATTAGCGGGAGGGCCAATGAGCAGTTCTTC; CDR3 protein: CASHAISGRANEQFF
J gene: TRBJ1-5; clone size: many; D gene: .; V gene: TRBV20-1; CDR3 DNA: TGCAGTGCTAGGCGCCAGTTAGCAGGGGTCCCCAAGGGCCCTAGCAATCAGCCCCAGCATTTT; CDR3 protein: CSARRQLAGVPKGPSNQPQHF
J gene: TRBJ2-1; clone size: many; D gene: TRBD2; V gene: TRBV6-5; CDR3 DNA: TGTGCCAGCAGTTCCCGGGGGGAGAGGGGTTCCTACAATGAGCAGTTCTTC; CDR3 protein: CASSSRGERGSYNEQFF
J gene: TRBJ1-1; clone size: many; D gene: .; V gene: TRBV6-4; CDR3 DNA: TGTGCCAGCAGTGACTCCGACAAGAACACTGAAGCTTTCTTT; CDR3 protein: CASSDSDKNTEAFF
J gene: TRBJ1-3; clone size: many; D gene: .; V gene: TRBV7-2; CDR3 DNA: TGTGCCAGCAGCTTAGGGGGAGGGGACACCATATATTTT; CDR3 protein: CASSLGGGDTIYF
J gene: TRBJ1-5; clone size: many; D gene: .; V gene: TRBV30; CDR3 DNA: TGTGCCTGGAGTGTATCTAGCAATCAGCCCCAGCATTTT; CDR3 protein: CAWSVSSNQPQHF
J gene: TRBJ2-6; clone size: few; D gene: .; V gene: TRBV19; CDR3 DNA: TGTGCCAGTAGTGTAATTCGGGGATCTGGGGCCAACGTCCTGACTTTC; CDR3 protein: CASSVIRGSGANVLTF
J gene: TRBJ2-7; clone size: .; D gene: .; V gene: TRBV18; CDR3 DNA: TGTGCCAGCTCACCACCTTCCGGGGGGCACTCCTACGAGCAGTACTTC; CDR3 protein: CASSPPSGGHSYEQYF
J gene: TRBJ2-3; clone size: .; D gene: .; V gene: TRBV5-3; CDR3 DNA: TGTGCCAGCAGCTTTTTAGTAGCGGCGAGCACAGATACGCAGTATTTT; CDR3 protein: CASSFLVAASTDTQYF
J gene: TRBJ1-5; clone size: many; D gene: .; V gene: TRBV20-1; CDR3 DNA: TGCAGTGCTAAGAGGCCCGATTTCGGGCCAAGACAAGTCCAGCCCCAGCATTTT; CDR3 protein: CSAKRPDFGPRQVQPQHF
J gene: TRBJ2-6; clone size: many; D gene: .; V gene: TRBV24-1; CDR3 DNA: TGTGCCACCAGTGACACACGAACCGGGGCCAACGTCCTGACTTTC; CDR3 protein: CATSDTRTGANVLTF
J gene: TRBJ1-2; clone size: many; D gene: .; V gene: TRBV25-1; CDR3 DNA: TGTGCCAGCAGTGAATGGACTGCAGCCACAGGGTTGGGCTACACCTTC; CDR3 protein: CASSEWTAATGLGYTF
J gene: TRBJ2-6; clone size: .; D gene: .; V gene: TRBV7-2; CDR3 DNA: TGTGCCAGCAGCTTTGGCTCTCTGGCCAACGTCCTGACTTTC; CDR3 protein: CASSFGSLANVLTF
J gene: TRBJ2-3; clone size: many; D gene: .; V gene: TRBV6-6; CDR3 DNA: TGTGCCAGCAGTTACGTCGCGGGGGCCTCCAGAGATACGCAGTATTTT; CDR3 protein: CASSYVAGASRDTQYF
J gene: TRBJ2-1; clone size: many; D gene: TRBD2; V gene: TRBV7-9; CDR3 DNA: TGTGCCAGCAGCCCCTGGGGGGGGTCTTACAATGAGCAGTTCTTC; CDR3 protein: CASSPWGGSYNEQFF
J gene: TRBJ2-7; clone size: many; D gene: .; V gene: TRBV11-2; CDR3 DNA: TGTGCCAGCAGCTTAGTTATCTCACAGGGCGCTACTACCTACGAGCAGTACTTC; CDR3 protein: CASSLVISQGATTYEQYF
J gene: TRBJ2-1; clone size: many; D gene: .; V gene: TRBV10-3; CDR3 DNA: TGTGCCACCGCGACAGGTAAATCCGCGCAGTTCTTC; CDR3 protein: CATATGKSAQFF
J gene: TRBJ2-7; clone size: .; D gene: TRBD2; V gene: TRBV7-8; CDR3 DNA: TGTGCCAGCAGATCAACCTCCGGACTAGCGGGAACCTACAATGAGCAGTACTTC; CDR3 protein: CASRSTSGLAGTYNEQYF
J gene: TRBJ2-5; clone size: many; D gene: .; V gene: TRBV5-1; CDR3 DNA: TGCGCCAGCAGCTTAGGGTACACCCTCCAAGAGACCCAGTACTTC; CDR3 protein: CASSLGYTLQETQYF
J gene: TRBJ2-1; clone size: few; D gene: TRBD2; V gene: TRBV9; CDR3 DNA: TGTGCCAGCAGCGTATACCCCCGGGCGGGGGAGTACAATGAGCAGTTCTTC; CDR3 protein: CASSVYPRAGEYNEQFF
J gene: TRBJ2-7; clone size: few; D gene: TRBD2; V gene: TRBV27; CDR3 DNA: TGTGCCAGCAGTTCCGGGACTAGCGGAGCCGTCTACGAGCAGTACTTC; CDR3 protein: CASSSGTSGAVYEQYF
J gene: TRBJ2-7; clone size: .; D gene: TRBD2; V gene: TRBV19; CDR3 DNA: TGTGCCAGTAGCTCCCACCGAGCGGGATCCTACGAGCAGTACTTC; CDR3 protein: CASSSHRAGSYEQYF
J gene: TRBJ1-3; clone size: many; D gene: .; V gene: TRBV15; CDR3 DNA: TGTGCCACCAGCAGAGATTCAGGGGTTGGAAACACCATATATTTT; CDR3 protein: CATSRDSGVGNTIYF
J gene: TRBJ2-1; clone size: many; D gene: .; V gene: TRBV5-1; CDR3 DNA: TGCGCCAGCAGCTTTCCCGCGGGGGCCGCCAATGAGCAGTTCTTC; CDR3 protein: CASSFPAGAANEQFF
J gene: TRBJ2-1; clone size: .; D gene: .; V gene: TRBV20-1; CDR3 DNA: TGCAGTGCTCCCCGGACAGACAATGAGCAGTTCTTC; CDR3 protein: CSAPRTDNEQFF
J gene: TRBJ2-1; clone size: many; D gene: TRBD1; V gene: TRBV5-1; CDR3 DNA: TGCGCCAGCAGCTGGCGACAGGGGGGTGAGCAGTTCTTC; CDR3 protein: CASSWRQGGEQFF
J gene: TRBJ1-1; clone size: many; D gene: TRBD1; V gene: TRBV19; CDR3 DNA: TGTGCCAGTAGTATCGTACCAATGGGACAGGGGACTTTAGGCAAGAACACTGAAGCTTTCTTT; CDR3 protein: CASSIVPMGQGTLGKNTEAFF
J gene: TRBJ1-5; clone size: many; D gene: .; V gene: TRBV6-2/TRBV6-3; CDR3 DNA: TGTGCCAGCAGTTCCGGACTCGGCAATCAGCCCCAGCATTTT; CDR3 protein: CASSSGLGNQPQHF
J gene: TRBJ1-1; clone size: many; D gene: TRBD1; V gene: TRBV28; CDR3 DNA: TGTGCCAGCAGTCCCATTGGGACAGCCAACACTGAAGCTTTCTTT; CDR3 protein: CASSPIGTANTEAFF
J gene: TRBJ2-2; clone size: many; D gene: .; V gene: TRBV28; CDR3 DNA: TGTGCCAGCACTCCATTTCTGGGCGGGAACCCCACCGGGGAGCTGTTTTTT; CDR3 protein: CASTPFLGGNPTGELFF
J gene: TRBJ1-1; clone size: many; D gene: .; V gene: TRBV4-3; CDR3 DNA: TGCGCCAGCAGCCAAGATGCAGCGAACGCTGAAGCTTTCTTT; CDR3 protein: CASSQDAANAEAFF
J gene: TRBJ2-2; clone size: many; D gene: .; V gene: TRBV7-2; CDR3 DNA: TGTGCCAGCAGCTTTACAGGGTCAGCCGGGGAGCTGTTTTTT; CDR3 protein: CASSFTGSAGELFF
J gene: TRBJ1-5; clone size: many; D gene: .; V gene: TRBV20-1; CDR3 DNA: TGCAGTGCTACGGACGGGTCGAGCAATCAGCCCCAGCATTTT; CDR3 protein: CSATDGSSNQPQHF
J gene: TRBJ2-7; clone size: .; D gene: .; V gene: TRBV20-1; CDR3 DNA: TGCAGTGCTCGAGGGACCGACATTTCCTACGAGCAGTACTTC; CDR3 protein: CSARGTDISYEQYF
J gene: TRBJ2-5; clone size: many; D gene: .; V gene: TRBV6-2/TRBV6-3; CDR3 DNA: TGTGCCAGCAGTTACTTGGACTCGCGCCAAGAGACCCAGTACTTC; CDR3 protein: CASSYLDSRQETQYF